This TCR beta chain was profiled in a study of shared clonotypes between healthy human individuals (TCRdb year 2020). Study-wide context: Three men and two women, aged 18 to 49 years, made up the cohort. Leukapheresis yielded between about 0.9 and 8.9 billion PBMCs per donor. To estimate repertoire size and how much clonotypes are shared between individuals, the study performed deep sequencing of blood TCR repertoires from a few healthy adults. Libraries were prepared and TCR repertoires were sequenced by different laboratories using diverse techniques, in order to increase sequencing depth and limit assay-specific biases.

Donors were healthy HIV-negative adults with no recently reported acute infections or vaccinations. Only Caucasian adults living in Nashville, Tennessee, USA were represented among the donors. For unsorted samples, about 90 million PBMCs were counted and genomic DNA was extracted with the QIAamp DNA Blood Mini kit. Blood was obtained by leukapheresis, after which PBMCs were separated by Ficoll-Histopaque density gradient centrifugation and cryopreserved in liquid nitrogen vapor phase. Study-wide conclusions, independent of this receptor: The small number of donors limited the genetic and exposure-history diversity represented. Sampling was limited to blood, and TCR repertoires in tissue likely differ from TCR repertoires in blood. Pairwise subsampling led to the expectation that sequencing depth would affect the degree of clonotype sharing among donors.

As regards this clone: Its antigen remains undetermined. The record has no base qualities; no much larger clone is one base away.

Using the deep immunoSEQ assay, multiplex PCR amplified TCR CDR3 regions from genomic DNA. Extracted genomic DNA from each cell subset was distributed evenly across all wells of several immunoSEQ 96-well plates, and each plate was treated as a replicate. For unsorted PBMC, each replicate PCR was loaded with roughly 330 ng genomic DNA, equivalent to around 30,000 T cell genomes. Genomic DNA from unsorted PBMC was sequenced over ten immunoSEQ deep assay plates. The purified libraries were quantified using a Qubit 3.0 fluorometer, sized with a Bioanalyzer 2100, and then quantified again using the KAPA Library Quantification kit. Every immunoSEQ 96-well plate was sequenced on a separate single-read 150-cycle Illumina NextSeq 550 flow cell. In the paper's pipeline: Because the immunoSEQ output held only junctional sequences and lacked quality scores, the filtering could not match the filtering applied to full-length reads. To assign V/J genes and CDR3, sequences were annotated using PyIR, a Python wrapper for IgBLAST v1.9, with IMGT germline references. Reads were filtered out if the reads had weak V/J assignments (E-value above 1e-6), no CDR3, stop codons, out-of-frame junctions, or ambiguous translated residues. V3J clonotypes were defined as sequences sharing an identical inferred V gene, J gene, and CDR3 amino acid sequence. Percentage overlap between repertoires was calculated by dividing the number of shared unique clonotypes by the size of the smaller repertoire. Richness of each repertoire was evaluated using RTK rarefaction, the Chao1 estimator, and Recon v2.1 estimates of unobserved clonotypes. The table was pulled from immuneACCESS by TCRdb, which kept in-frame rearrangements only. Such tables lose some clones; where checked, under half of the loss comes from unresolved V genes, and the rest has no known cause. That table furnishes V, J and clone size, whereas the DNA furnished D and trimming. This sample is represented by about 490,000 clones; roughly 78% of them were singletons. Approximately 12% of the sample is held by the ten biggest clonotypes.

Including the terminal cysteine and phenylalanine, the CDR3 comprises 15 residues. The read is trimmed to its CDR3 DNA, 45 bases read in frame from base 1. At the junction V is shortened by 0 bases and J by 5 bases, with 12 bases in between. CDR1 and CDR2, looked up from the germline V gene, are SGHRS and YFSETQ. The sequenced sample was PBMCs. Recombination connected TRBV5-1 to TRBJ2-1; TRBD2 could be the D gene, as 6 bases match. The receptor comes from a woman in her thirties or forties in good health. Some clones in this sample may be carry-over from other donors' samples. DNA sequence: TGCGCCAGCAGCTTGGAGTCAGGGAGGCACAATGAGCAGTTCTTC. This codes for CASSLESGRHNEQFF.